This entry lists 24 T cell receptor beta chains sequenced from one sample in a study of blood T cells in healthy people across ages. Together with a sample-barcoded 5' primer, a J-beta primer mix was included in a second PCR lasting 7 to 11 cycles. TCRdb passed the 5' RACE reads through MiXCR, listing each CDR3 protein once. The repertoire holds roughly 1.4 million distinct CDR3 sequences, with roughly 59% as singletons. Sequenced: blood. The source is a man aged 18 to 30 in good health.

The CDR3 DNA follows: TGTGCCAGCAGTGAATCCAACCCCAGCAATGAGCAGTTCTTC. Its protein is CASSESNPSNEQFF. The rearrangement links TRBV25-1 to TRBJ2-1; D remains unclear. The CDR3 sequence is 14 residues long. V was shortened by 1 base and J by 6 bases, with 10 bases between the two germline ends. Per germline, CDR1 MGHDK and CDR2 SYGVNS.

The chain links TRBV12-3 or TRBV12-4 to TRBJ2-7, with a weak D call TRBD2 (5 bases). The CDR3 totals 15 residues. Trimming left V 5 bases short and J 2 bases short, with 16 bases between. The CDR3 DNA is TGTGCCAGCAGTGGACTCCGGGCAAGGGCCTACGAGCAGTACTTC. This encodes CASSGLRARAYEQYF.

This chain joins TRBV27 and TRBJ2-1; TRBD2 matches at 8 bases. The J segment lost 8 bases and the V segment lost 3 bases, leaving 12 bases of the junction unmatched. Germline values: CDR1 MNHEY, CDR2 SMNVEV (reference sequence). This CDR3 comprises 16 residues. CDR3 DNA sequence: TGTGCCAGCAGTTTCGAGTGGAGCGGGAGTGAATATGAGCAGTTCTTC. It specifies CASSFEWSGSEYEQFF.

The chain has TRBV4-2 and TRBJ1-1; D gene ambiguous. CDR3 length equals 16 residues. With 0 bases removed from V and 0 bases from J, the gap between germline ends came to 11 bases. The germline V gene encodes CDR1 LGHNA and CDR2 YNFKEQ. The CDR3 region has the DNA TGTGCCAGCAGCCAAGAAGCCGGATATCTGAACACTGAAGCTTTCTTT. This gives the protein CASSQEAGYLNTEAFF.

This chain uses TRBV4-3 with TRBJ2-2, with a tentative D call TRBD1 (6 bases). The V and J ends lost 0 bases and 1 base respectively, with 21 bases between them. The germline CDR1 and CDR2 sequences are LGHNA and YSLEER. CDR3 length equals 20 residues. The CDR3 sequence: CASSQEERSHRVLNTGELFF. The CDR3 nucleotides read TGCGCCAGCAGCCAAGAAGAACGAAGCCACAGGGTTCTGAACACCGGGGAGCTGTTTTTT.

The gene calls are TRBV12-3 or TRBV12-4 and TRBJ2-3, with 14 bases aligning to TRBD2. CDR3 length: 19 residues. Trimming at V came to 3 bases and at J to 6 bases, leaving 14 bases not matched to a gene. Here the CDR3 reads CASSLTSGRAWVGSDTQYF. The CDR3 nucleotides read TGTGCCAGCAGTTTGACTAGCGGGAGGGCCTGGGTTGGGTCGGATACGCAGTATTTT.

The sample holds a few counts of this clonotype. V is TRBV27 and J is TRBJ2-7; 10 bases align to TRBD1. CDR1 and CDR2 from the germline V gene are MNHEY and SMNVEV (reference sequence). The trim removed 2 bases at V and 3 bases at J, leaving 4 bases unmatched. The CDR3 runs to 15 residues. In nucleotides, the CDR3 is TGTGCCAGCAGTTTAGCCGGGACAGGGGACTACGAGCAGTACTTC. Translating gives CASSLAGTGDYEQYF.

The J gene is TRBJ1-1, the V gene TRBV11-2; D unclear. The CDR3 length is 15 residues. The germline V gene has CDR1 SGHAT and CDR2 FQNNGV. The germline V and J ends were trimmed by 5 bases and 2 bases, with 15 bases remaining between them. The DNA of the CDR3 is TGTGCCAGCAGCCCCCCTCCCCCCCTTAACACTGAAGCTTTCTTT. Translating it yields CASSPPPPLNTEAFF.

CDR3 in amino acids: CASSQTTGRWEQYF. CDR3 nucleotide sequence: TGTGCCAGCAGTCAGACGACAGGCAGGTGGGAGCAGTACTTC. The chain recombines TRBV3-1 with TRBJ2-4, with D perhaps matching TRBD1 (6 bases). This CDR3 spans 14 amino acids. Trimming cost V 6 bases and J 13 bases, with 22 bases left between them. Per the germline V gene, CDR1 is LGHDT and CDR2 is YNNKEL (reference sequence).

The genes are TRBV24-1 and TRBJ2-3, with 8 bases aligning to TRBD2. The CDR3 has 15 amino acids. V trimming: 4 bases; J trimming: 10 bases; junction bases outside the gene matches: 12. Germline-derived CDR1 and CDR2 are KGHDR and SFDVKD. The CDR3 region has the DNA TGTGCCACCAGTGACGCAGGCGGACTAGCAGCGCCGCAGTATTTT. Translation gives CATSDAGGLAAPQYF.

This clonotype showed up just a few times. The chain is built from TRBV25-1 and TRBJ1-2; D is uncertain. In germline, CDR1 is MGHDK, CDR2 SYGVNS. The CDR3 contains 15 residues. V was shortened by 0 bases and J by 4 bases, with 12 bases between the two germline ends. The CDR3 loop is CASSEYPGLSYGYTF. The CDR3, as DNA: TGTGCCAGCAGTGAATATCCCGGATTAAGCTATGGCTACACCTTC.

The chain recombines TRBV27 with TRBJ1-4, with D possibly TRBD1 on 6 matching bases. V lost 7 bases to trimming and J lost 7 bases, with 16 bases between them. The CDR3 spans 14 residues. Germline V CDR1 and CDR2: MNHEY, SMNVEV (reference sequence). As DNA, the CDR3 is TGTGCCAGCACAGGGGAGGGGTGGGGTGAAAAACTGTTTTTT. The encoded protein is CASTGEGWGEKLFF.

The table lists this clonotype with a few counts. The chain recombines TRBV7-9 with TRBJ1-2, with a weak D call TRBD1 (5 bases). The CDR3 is 16 amino acids. V was cut by 1 base and J by 6 bases, with 18 bases left in between. Germline CDR1 and CDR2: SEHNR and FQNEAQ (reference sequence). CDR3 sequence reads: CASSLDGLGRLNGYTF. The CDR3 DNA follows: TGTGCCAGCAGCTTAGATGGGTTGGGGCGTCTGAATGGCTACACCTTC.

There are a few counts of this clonotype. V usage is TRBV29-1 and J usage is TRBJ2-7, with TRBD1 as a possible D gene (5 bases). V was clipped by 4 bases and J by 7 bases, with 17 bases between them. This CDR3 comprises 13 residues. Germline V CDR1 and CDR2: SQVTM, ANQGSEA. In nucleotides, the CDR3 is TGCAGCGTTGTGGTCGCAGGGTCCAAGGAGCAGTACTTC. It is translated as CSVVVAGSKEQYF.

The chain combines TRBV4-1 with TRBJ2-3; 7 nucleotides agree with TRBD2. Germline assignment: CDR1 MGHRA and CDR2 YSYEKL. The trim removed 4 bases at V and 7 bases at J, leaving 2 bases unmatched. The CDR3 totals 12 residues. CDR3 sequence: CASSPGTNTQYF. CDR3 nucleotides: TGCGCCAGCAGCCCCGGGACTAATACGCAGTATTTT.

This chain links TRBV20-1 with TRBJ2-1; 13 bases line up with TRBD2. Germline CDR1 reads DFQATT; CDR2 reads SNEGSKA (reference sequence). CDR3 length equals 17 residues. V shed 0 bases, J shed 8 bases, and the junction held 10 bases outside the gene matches. The CDR3 reads CSARDLRLAGGRDEQFF. CDR3 DNA sequence: TGCAGTGCTAGAGATCTTAGACTAGCGGGGGGAAGGGATGAGCAGTTCTTC.

This clonotype was counted a few times. This CDR3 is CASSLGEAYEQYF. CDR3 coding DNA: TGTGCCAGCAGCTTAGGGGAAGCCTACGAGCAGTACTTC. V is TRBV11-1 and J is TRBJ2-7; D ambiguous. Trimming removed 1 base at V and 2 bases at J, with 6 bases between. Looked up from germline, CDR1 is SGHAT and CDR2 is FQDESV (reference sequence). This CDR3 region has 13 residues.

The V call is TRBV15, the J call TRBJ2-5, with 9 positions matching TRBD1. The J call may not be correct, given that the DNA end is closer to TRBJ2-7. The CDR3 is 16 residues long. Per germline, CDR1 LNHNV and CDR2 YYDKDF (reference sequence). For the CDR3, the DNA is TGTGCCACCAGCAGAGTAGAAAGGACAGGGGTCTACGAGCAGTACTTC. Translated, it gives CATSRVERTGVYEQYF.

The chain is built from TRBV12-3 or TRBV12-4 and TRBJ2-1; 11 nucleotides agree with TRBD1. This CDR3 spans 17 amino acids. With V trimmed by 2 bases and J by 5 bases, 8 bases remained unmatched. The chain's CDR3 is CASSLRTGGAFHNEQFF. The CDR3 nucleotides are TGTGCCAGCAGTTTAAGGACAGGGGGCGCCTTCCACAATGAGCAGTTCTTC.

The chain uses TRBV4-3 and TRBJ2-3, with D tentatively TRBD2 (7 bases). Deletions cut 0 bases from V and 4 bases from J, with 20 bases between. The CDR3 is 18 amino acids. Germline loops: CDR1 LGHNA, CDR2 YSLEER. CDR3 sequence: CASSQDKTGGHIADTQYF. DNA of the CDR3: TGCGCCAGCAGCCAAGATAAGACGGGGGGCCACATCGCAGATACGCAGTATTTT.

The rearrangement uses TRBV12-3 or TRBV12-4 and TRBJ1-4, with TRBD1 matching 9 bases. There are 15 residues in the CDR3. J lost 0 bases, V lost 8 bases, and 4 bases had no gene match. CDR3 DNA sequence: TGTGCCAGCTTGAGACAGGGGGCAACTAATGAAAAACTGTTTTTT. Translation: CASLRQGATNEKLFF.

The chain recombines TRBV2 with TRBJ2-4, with 10 positions matching TRBD2. The DNA matches TRBJ2-7 better at its end, which makes the J call doubtful. CDR1 is SNHLY and CDR2 is FYNNEI in the germline V gene. The CDR3 runs 15 residues. CDR3 nucleotides: TGTGCCAGCATAGGGACTAGCGCGATTTCCTACGAGCAGTACTTC. Protein: CASIGTSAISYEQYF.

The chain uses TRBV12-3 or TRBV12-4 and TRBJ1-1; D remains ambiguous. The V end lost 6 bases, the J end lost 1 base, and 9 bases lay between the germline ends. This CDR3 has 13 amino acids. CDR3 protein: CASSPFGNTEAFF. The CDR3 region has the DNA TGTGCCAGCAGCCCGTTCGGGAACACTGAAGCTTTCTTT.

This clonotype occurred a few times. The chain joins TRBV5-1 to TRBJ2-1; D is perhaps TRBD2 (5 bases). V dropped 0 bases and J dropped 7 bases, with 8 bases sitting between them. The CDR3 runs to 13 residues. Per germline, CDR1 SGHRS and CDR2 YFSETQ. The CDR3 protein is CASSLEDLNEQFF. The CDR3 DNA reads TGCGCCAGCAGCTTGGAGGACTTGAATGAGCAGTTCTTC.